Listed below are T cell receptor beta chains from one sample, sequenced in a study of blood T cell repertoires in COVID-19. Sequencing used immunoSEQ multiplex PCR; TCRdb keeps in-frame clones, though not all of them. The sample carries under 300,000 clones, roughly nine tenths recorded once. Sample: peripheral blood. All receptors come from a woman aged 25 to 39 with COVID-19, enrolled during active disease. The CDR3 runs from the conserved cysteine through the conserved F or W. A D gene is named only where the DNA matches it firmly.

d_gene: TRBD1
v_gene: TRBV5-6
j_gene: TRBJ2-2
CDR3aa: CASTGQGTPTGELFF

d_gene: .
v_gene: TRBV5-4
j_gene: TRBJ2-2
CDR3aa: CASSSQQANTGELFF

d_gene: .
v_gene: TRBV19
j_gene: TRBJ2-2
CDR3aa: CASRAGELFF

d_gene: .
v_gene: TRBV10-2
j_gene: TRBJ1-5
CDR3aa: CASSVRTRVPQHF

d_gene: .
v_gene: TRBV18
j_gene: TRBJ2-2
CDR3aa: CASSEGVAGELFF

d_gene: TRBD1
v_gene: TRBV20-1
j_gene: TRBJ2-3
CDR3aa: CSASGTGFSTDTQYF

d_gene: .
v_gene: TRBV7-6
j_gene: TRBJ2-2
CDR3aa: CASSVRTPETGELFF

d_gene: .
v_gene: TRBV7-9
j_gene: TRBJ1-2
CDR3aa: CASSLVSEVLAGYTF

d_gene: TRBD1
v_gene: TRBV4-1
j_gene: TRBJ1-2
CDR3aa: CASSRDRGHGYTF

d_gene: .
v_gene: TRBV7-6
j_gene: TRBJ2-1
CDR3aa: CASSFTGPKGNEQFF

d_gene: .
v_gene: TRBV12-2
j_gene: TRBJ2-1
CDR3aa: CASRLAKGGGDNEQFF

d_gene: .
v_gene: TRBV27
j_gene: TRBJ1-4
CDR3aa: CASSLRQNEKLFF

d_gene: .
v_gene: TRBV5-1
j_gene: TRBJ2-7
CDR3aa: CASSSTSYYEQYF

d_gene: .
v_gene: TRBV15
j_gene: TRBJ2-3
CDR3aa: CATSRARGNTDTQYF

d_gene: .
v_gene: TRBV19
j_gene: TRBJ1-6
CDR3aa: CASSRVGGDSPLHF

d_gene: TRBD1
v_gene: TRBV10-3
j_gene: TRBJ1-4
CDR3aa: CAIRATGEREKLFF

d_gene: TRBD1
v_gene: TRBV6-4
j_gene: TRBJ2-1
CDR3aa: CASSPRTGAMIWDEQFF

d_gene: .
v_gene: TRBV6-5
j_gene: TRBJ2-3
CDR3aa: CASSFLGTDTQYF

d_gene: TRBD2
v_gene: TRBV7-2
j_gene: TRBJ2-7
CDR3aa: CASSLGRGYEQYF

d_gene: TRBD1
v_gene: TRBV28
j_gene: TRBJ1-5
CDR3aa: CASKRRTGGNQPQHF

d_gene: .
v_gene: TRBV11-2
j_gene: TRBJ2-1
CDR3aa: CASSFHTSNEQFF

d_gene: TRBD1
v_gene: TRBV19
j_gene: TRBJ1-5
CDR3aa: CASSWQGAGQPQHF

d_gene: .
v_gene: TRBV5-1
j_gene: TRBJ1-1
CDR3aa: CASSPSTGWYTEAFF

d_gene: TRBD2
v_gene: TRBV27
j_gene: TRBJ2-3
CDR3aa: CASSFWTSGTDTQYF

d_gene: .
v_gene: TRBV25-1
j_gene: TRBJ2-7
CDR3aa: CASSVAVLGEQYF

d_gene: .
v_gene: TRBV28
j_gene: TRBJ1-2
CDR3aa: CASSFTGGYTF

d_gene: .
v_gene: TRBV14
j_gene: TRBJ2-7
CDR3aa: CASSPLMGLREQYF

d_gene: .
v_gene: TRBV18
j_gene: TRBJ1-1
CDR3aa: CASSPPSGPNTEAFF

d_gene: .
v_gene: TRBV19
j_gene: TRBJ1-6
CDR3aa: CASAQSSYNSPLHF

d_gene: .
v_gene: TRBV9
j_gene: TRBJ1-5
CDR3aa: CASSVGSGLQPQHF

d_gene: .
v_gene: TRBV7-2
j_gene: TRBJ1-2
CDR3aa: CASSLSTGLNYGYTF

d_gene: TRBD1
v_gene: TRBV7-6
j_gene: TRBJ1-4
CDR3aa: CASSTRGPAEKLFF

d_gene: .
v_gene: TRBV19
j_gene: TRBJ2-5
CDR3aa: CASSIHGTGQETQYF

d_gene: .
v_gene: TRBV27
j_gene: TRBJ1-4
CDR3aa: CASSLRGWRQPSTNEKLFF

d_gene: TRBD1
v_gene: TRBV6-5
j_gene: TRBJ2-7
CDR3aa: CASRPSRDSTYEQYF

d_gene: .
v_gene: TRBV7-9
j_gene: TRBJ1-2
CDR3aa: CASSLVGGHDYGYTF

d_gene: .
v_gene: TRBV5-1
j_gene: TRBJ2-2
CDR3aa: CASEEEEDTGELFF

d_gene: .
v_gene: TRBV6-6
j_gene: TRBJ2-3
CDR3aa: CASRTGGTTDTQYF

d_gene: .
v_gene: TRBV12-3/TRBV12-4
j_gene: TRBJ2-2
CDR3aa: CVTRPPNTGELFF

d_gene: .
v_gene: TRBV27
j_gene: TRBJ2-4
CDR3aa: CATKEGLAKNIQYF

d_gene: .
v_gene: TRBV19
j_gene: TRBJ1-6
CDR3aa: CASSQWLVGNSPLHF

d_gene: .
v_gene: TRBV12-5
j_gene: TRBJ2-5
CDR3aa: CASSGQGKETQYF

d_gene: TRBD2
v_gene: TRBV7-8
j_gene: TRBJ2-2
CDR3aa: CASSPPTGLAGVGELFF

d_gene: TRBD2
v_gene: TRBV2
j_gene: TRBJ2-2
CDR3aa: CATHPGGANTGELFF

d_gene: .
v_gene: TRBV5-1
j_gene: TRBJ1-5
CDR3aa: CASSIGGREQPQHF

d_gene: .
v_gene: TRBV9
j_gene: TRBJ1-2
CDR3aa: CASSVSGFGYGYTF

d_gene: .
v_gene: TRBV5-1
j_gene: TRBJ2-1
CDR3aa: CASSLDRAFNEQFF

d_gene: TRBD2
v_gene: TRBV11-2
j_gene: TRBJ2-7
CDR3aa: CASSPLAGGHYEQYF

d_gene: .
v_gene: TRBV14
j_gene: TRBJ2-1
CDR3aa: CASSLASWDEQFF

d_gene: TRBD2
v_gene: TRBV10-3
j_gene: TRBJ2-5
CDR3aa: CAISELASGGNQETQYF

d_gene: TRBD1
v_gene: TRBV11-2
j_gene: TRBJ2-4
CDR3aa: CASSILRDRSYIQYF

d_gene: .
v_gene: TRBV2
j_gene: TRBJ2-7
CDR3aa: CATMTLAGAYEQYF

d_gene: TRBD1
v_gene: TRBV3-1/TRBV3-2
j_gene: TRBJ1-3
CDR3aa: CASTRQGGILGGTIYF

d_gene: TRBD2
v_gene: TRBV7-9
j_gene: TRBJ2-3
CDR3aa: CASRAGGLSTDTQYF

d_gene: .
v_gene: TRBV9
j_gene: TRBJ2-6
CDR3aa: CASSVGPTGPSSGANVLTF

d_gene: .
v_gene: TRBV5-1
j_gene: TRBJ2-7
CDR3aa: CASSLAGDFYEQYF

d_gene: TRBD2
v_gene: TRBV6-4
j_gene: TRBJ2-2
CDR3aa: CASTWRGGGELFF

d_gene: .
v_gene: TRBV29-1
j_gene: TRBJ2-7
CDR3aa: CSGGDFSYEQYF

d_gene: .
v_gene: TRBV29-1
j_gene: TRBJ1-2
CDR3aa: CSALLLGGGYTF